The 13 T cell receptor beta chains given below trace back to one sample, sequenced in a study of T cells after yellow fever vaccination. One entry per CDR3 protein results from TCRdb running MiXCR on the 5' RACE reads. Found here are about 310,000 distinct CDR3 sequences, roughly 3.5% of them singletons; the top ten hold around 24%. The sequencing here drew on PBMCs, taken on the day of the yellow fever booster vaccination. Source of these receptors: a man aged 18 to 30 who received the YFV17D yellow fever vaccine.

This clonotype was counted a few times. This sequence joins TRBV9 and TRBJ2-3, with D uncertain. The CDR3 is 16 amino acids. Trimming stripped 0 bases from V and 0 bases from J, with 11 bases between. CDR1 is SGDLS and CDR2 is YYNGEE in the germline V gene. Here the CDR3 reads CASSVDGGQSTDTQYF. As DNA, the CDR3 is TGTGCCAGCAGCGTAGATGGTGGGCAAAGCACAGATACGCAGTATTTT.

Ten or more counts support this clonotype. This chain joins TRBV29-1 and TRBJ2-1, with D unclear. Germline CDR1 reads SQVTM; CDR2 reads ANQGSEA. Trimming cost V 4 bases and J 0 bases, with 10 bases left between them. The CDR3 consists of 14 residues. Here the CDR3 DNA reads TGCAGCGTTGTCGAGATCGGCTCCTACAATGAGCAGTTCTTC. Translated: CSVVEIGSYNEQFF.

This clonotype was seen a handful of times. J is TRBJ1-6 and V is TRBV2, with 8 bases aligning to TRBD1. J gave up 11 bases and V 6 bases, and 12 bases lay outside the gene matches. Germline CDR1 reads SNHLY; CDR2 reads FYNNEI. The CDR3 has 15 amino acids. CDR3 bases: TGTGCCAGCAGAGCCCCCGGGACAGGTTTTGCACCCCTCCACTTT. This gives the protein CASRAPGTGFAPLHF.

The rearrangement links TRBV6-5 to TRBJ2-3, with D possibly matching TRBD1 (6 bases). CDR1 is MNHEY and CDR2 is SVGAGI in the germline V gene. The CDR3 contains 14 residues. Trimming shortened V by 6 bases and J by 6 bases, and 16 bases separated the two germline ends. CDR3 residues: CASSPQWQGDTQYF. In DNA, the CDR3 is TGTGCCAGCAGCCCCCAATGGCAGGGGGATACGCAGTATTTT.

At least ten counts were recorded for this clonotype. The rearrangement uses TRBV20-1 and TRBJ2-7, with D maybe TRBD1 (6 bases). Germline V lookup: CDR1 DFQATT, CDR2 SNEGSKA (reference sequence). This CDR3 region has 13 residues. V was trimmed by 1 base and J by 4 bases, leaving 11 bases between them. The CDR3 bases are TGCAGTGCTAGAGTTACAGGGTTGTACGAGCAGTACTTC. As protein: CSARVTGLYEQYF.

V gene TRBV7-8 combines with J gene TRBJ2-7, with D maybe TRBD1 (5 bases). Germline assignment: CDR1 SGHVS and CDR2 FQNEAQ. CDR3 length: 15 amino acids. Trimming removed 2 bases at V and 1 base at J, with 12 bases between. The CDR3 coding sequence is TGTGCCAGCAGCTTATCGCAGGGAAAGTCCTACGAGCAGTACTTC. Protein: CASSLSQGKSYEQYF.

This clonotype was observed many times. This chain uses TRBV20-1 with TRBJ2-5; the D gene is possibly TRBD1 (6 bases). This CDR3 region has 11 residues. Between the trimmed V and J ends, which lost 7 bases and 5 bases, there was a span of 11 bases. The germline gives CDR1 DFQATT, CDR2 SNEGSKA (reference sequence). CDR3 DNA sequence: TGCAGTGTCGATAGGGGGGAGACCCAGTACTTC. It specifies CSVDRGETQYF.

This clonotype appeared a few times. The chain carries TRBV18 and TRBJ1-2, with TRBD1 matching 9 bases. Looked up from germline, CDR1 is KGHSH and CDR2 is LQKENI. Trimming at V came to 3 bases and at J to 4 bases, leaving 6 bases not matched to a gene. This CDR3 has 15 amino acids. CDR3 DNA sequence: TGTGCCAGCTCACCCACGGACAGGGGCACCTATGGCTACACCTTC. Protein product: CASSPTDRGTYGYTF.

This clonotype has a count of ten or more. The chain links TRBV9 to TRBJ1-2; D unresolved. The germline V gene encodes CDR1 SGDLS and CDR2 YYNGEE. V was trimmed by 4 bases and J by 3 bases, leaving 7 bases between them. The CDR3 sequence is 12 residues long. The CDR3 protein is CASSRGDYGYTF. CDR3 coding DNA: TGTGCCAGCAGCCGGGGAGACTATGGCTACACCTTC.

This clonotype was counted between two and nine times. The rearrangement joins TRBV24-1 to TRBJ2-1; no reliable D call. V lost 1 base and J 0 bases, leaving 9 bases between the germline ends. Germline-derived CDR1 and CDR2 are KGHDR and SFDVKD. CDR3 length: 16 amino acids. CDR3 nucleotides: TGTGCCACCAGTGATTTTCGGTCCAGCTCCTACAATGAGCAGTTCTTC. It encodes CATSDFRSSSYNEQFF.

This clonotype was counted a few times. V usage is TRBV4-2 and J usage is TRBJ2-2; weak D call: TRBD1 (5 bases). This CDR3 comprises 16 residues. Trimming removed 4 bases at V and 4 bases at J, with 16 bases between. The germline V gene has CDR1 LGHNA and CDR2 YNFKEQ. CDR3 DNA: TGTGCCAGCAGCCCCCTTGGGGCTTTGGCCACCGGGGAGCTGTTTTTT. Translating it yields CASSPLGALATGELFF.

The sample holds many counts of this clonotype. This chain uses TRBV10-3 with TRBJ1-2, with 9 bases identical to TRBD1. The CDR3 length is 14 residues. J was trimmed by 2 bases and V by 2 bases; bases with no gene match: 0. Germline V CDR1 and CDR2: ENHRY, SYGVKD. CDR3 in amino acids: CAISEGTGNYGYTF. The CDR3 coding sequence is TGTGCCATCAGTGAGGGGACAGGGAACTATGGCTACACCTTC.

This clonotype was recorded a few times. CDR3 DNA sequence: TGTGCCAGCAGCCTGGCGGGGACGACAGATACGCAGTATTTT. This gives the protein CASSLAGTTDTQYF. This chain joins TRBV14 and TRBJ2-3; perhaps TRBD2 as D (6 bases). Germline values: CDR1 SGHDN, CDR2 FVKESK. Trimming shortened V by 4 bases and J by 3 bases, and 11 bases separated the two germline ends. The CDR3 covers 14 residues.